The T cell receptor (beta chain) under discussion was sequenced for a study of T-cell reconstitution after alpha-beta-depleted transplantation in children (dated by TCRdb to the mid-2010s). Background on the whole study: The study quantitatively tracked T-cell immune reconstitution after TCRalphabeta/CD19-depleted allogeneic hematopoietic cell transplantation in children using TCR repertoire profiling. The paper's findings and limits, for the study overall: In some patients, the high TCRbeta diversity seen at day 60 was put down to recipient T cells and intrathymic progenitors that had survived conditioning. The apparently early recovery of alphabetaT-cell counts about two months after transplant reportedly depended on only several hundred rapidly expanded clones that came from non-depleted graft cells. Hyperexpanded clone frequencies declined over subsequent months; after one year, T-cell counts and TCRbeta diversity were mostly attributed to newly produced T cells.

In the paper's terms, the treatment or condition label means: allogeneic hematopoietic cell transplantation with graft depleted of TCRalphabeta T cells and CD19 B cells. Transplant recipients were children who received TCRalphabeta/CD19-depleted allogeneic hematopoietic cell grafts. The germline V gene encodes CDR1 DFQATT and CDR2 SNEGSKA (reference sequence). The CDR3 starts with the cysteine, ends with the phenylalanine, and has 12 residues. The read is trimmed to its CDR3 DNA, 36 bases read in frame from base 1. V and J are trimmed by 6 bases and 0 bases, and the gene matches miss 1 base of the junction. This clonotype has at least ten counts. Its antigen remains undetermined. Qualities for individual bases were not recorded, and no much larger clone is one base off. Receptor libraries were prepared by PCR. The sequencer was an Illumina HiSeq 2500. Molecular barcoding was employed in the preparation of TCR libraries, with unique molecular identifiers being used to normalize TCRbeta repertoire quantification. Using fastp trimming at Q25 and MiXCR clonotype assembly, TCRdb reanalyzed the public sequencing data and kept in-frame beta chains. Entries are consolidated by CDR3 protein sequence, retaining the most common genes and DNA. The sample contains about 100,000 distinct CDR3 sequences, roughly 7.2% of them found a single time. Clones ranked in the top ten supply approximately 16% of the sample.

The chain joins TRBV20-1 to TRBJ2-7, with TRBD1 matching 8 junction bases. The clonotype originates from a boy between 2 and 10 years old with acute lymphoblastic leukemia, due to receive a stem cell transplant. The sample in question was PBMCs, obtained before TCRalphabeta/CD19-depleted stem cell transplant. The CDR3 amino acid sequence is: CSAGTGSYEQYF. The bases are TGCAGTGCAGGGACAGGCTCCTACGAGCAGTACTTC.